These T cell receptor beta chains were read from a single sample in a study of T cell changes during pregnancy in multiple sclerosis. Clones were read by immunoSEQ multiplex PCR, and TCRdb kept only the in-frame ones, dropping some. The sample records roughly 110,000 clones, around 93% being singletons. The source was peripheral blood, collected in the third trimester of pregnancy. These receptors were taken from a female donor in good health, enrolled as a control in a pregnancy study. CDR3s include the opening cysteine and the closing phenylalanine or tryptophan. The D gene is left open where the match is weak. The size entry is marked missing in some rows and otherwise reads once, few, many or a size class.

D gene | clone size | J gene | V gene | CDR3 DNA | CDR3 protein
TRBD1 | - | TRBJ2-5 | TRBV5-1 | TGCGCCAGCAGCTTGGTCGGGACAGGGGGCTATGAGACCCAGTACTTC | CASSLVGTGGYETQYF
TRBD1 | - | TRBJ1-1 | TRBV20-1 | TGCAGTGCTTGGACAGGGGGTTTGGCTTTCTTT | CSAWTGGLAFF
- | - | TRBJ1-1 | TRBV6-5 | TGTGCCAGCAGTTCCATAGACAGTACTGAAGCTTTCTTT | CASSSIDSTEAFF
TRBD1 | - | TRBJ2-7 | TRBV30 | TGTGCCTGGAGCCCCGGGACAGGGGGCGACGAGCAGTACTTC | CAWSPGTGGDEQYF
- | - | TRBJ2-1 | TRBV5-1 | TGCGCCAGCAGCTCTGGGGCAGACGGACATGAGCAGTTCTTC | CASSSGADGHEQFF
TRBD2 | - | TRBJ2-1 | TRBV9 | TGTGCCAGCAGCGTAGAAGCGGGGAAAGGCAATGAGCAGTTCTTC | CASSVEAGKGNEQFF
TRBD1 | - | TRBJ2-7 | TRBV4-3 | TGCGCCAGCAGCCAAGTAACAGGGGCAGAGCAGTACTTC | CASSQVTGAEQYF
- | - | TRBJ2-2 | TRBV7-2 | TGTGCCAGCAGCCCTATCATGACCGGGGAGCTGTTTTTT | CASSPIMTGELFF
- | - | TRBJ1-6 | TRBV7-9 | TGTGCCAGCAGTCCAGGAGGGGTTTATAATTCACCCCTCCACTTT | CASSPGGVYNSPLHF
- | once | TRBJ1-4 | TRBV19 | TGTGCCAGTTTATTGACAGCCAGGGTGGGAGAAAAACTGTTTTTT | CASLLTARVGEKLFF
- | - | TRBJ2-3 | TRBV18 | TGTGCCAGCTCACCTTCGAGCACAGATACGCAGTATTTT | CASSPSSTDTQYF
TRBD1 | - | TRBJ1-4 | TRBV10-3 | TGTGCCATCAGAGAGGGACAGGGGGCCGAGGGTGAAAAACTGTTTTTT | CAIREGQGAEGEKLFF
- | - | TRBJ2-7 | TRBV19 | TGTGCCAGTAGTCCCCTAGGGGGGGCCATATACGAGCAGTACTTC | CASSPLGGAIYEQYF
TRBD2 | once | TRBJ2-3 | TRBV11-2 | TGTGCCAGCAGCTTAAGGCTAGCGGACCGCACAGATACGCAGTATTTT | CASSLRLADRTDTQYF
TRBD1 | - | TRBJ2-6 | TRBV5-6 | TGTGCCAGCAGCTTGTTGGGACAGGGGTACTCTGGGGCCAACGTCCTGACTTTC | CASSLLGQGYSGANVLTF
TRBD1 | - | TRBJ1-2 | TRBV4-3 | TGCGCCAGCAGCCATCCTAACCAGGGGGTCGCCTATGGCTACACCTTC | CASSHPNQGVAYGYTF
TRBD2 | - | TRBJ2-5 | TRBV4-3 | TGCGCCAGCAGCCCGACTAGCGGGGGGGTAGAGACCCAGTACTTC | CASSPTSGGVETQYF
- | - | TRBJ2-7 | TRBV29-1 | TGCAGCGTGACCCTACAGGGGAGGACGGGCGAGCAGTACTTC | CSVTLQGRTGEQYF
- | - | TRBJ1-2 | TRBV4-1 | TGCGCCAGCAGCCAAGTTAACAGCAACTATGGCTACACCTTC | CASSQVNSNYGYTF
- | - | TRBJ2-7 | TRBV7-9 | TGTGCCAGCAGCTTAGGATTCGTCGGTAGCGACGAGCAGTACTTC | CASSLGFVGSDEQYF
- | - | TRBJ2-1 | TRBV5-1 | TGCGCCAGCAGCTTGGTGGTAGCGGTCTACAATGAGCAGTTCTTC | CASSLVVAVYNEQFF
TRBD1 | - | TRBJ1-2 | TRBV6-1 | TGTGCCAGCAGTGCCAGGGGGAGCGTAAACGTAAGAAACTATGGCTACACCTTC | CASSARGSVNVRNYGYTF
- | - | TRBJ1-5 | TRBV30 | TGTGCCTGGAGACTAGGGGGGGGTAAGGCGAGCAATCAGCCCCAGCATTTT | CAWRLGGGKASNQPQHF
- | - | TRBJ2-3 | TRBV14 | TGTGCCAGCAGCCGCGGAAACACAGATACGCAGTATTTT | CASSRGNTDTQYF
TRBD2 | once | TRBJ2-3 | TRBV4-3 | TGCGCCAGCAGCCAAGATTTGAATAGCGGGGTCCCAGATACGCAGTATTTT | CASSQDLNSGVPDTQYF
- | - | TRBJ2-7 | TRBV6-6 | TGTGCCAGCAGCCGGACAGAAGGGGCCTACGAGCAGTACTTC | CASSRTEGAYEQYF
TRBD2 | - | TRBJ2-3 | TRBV30 | TGTGCCTGGAGTCGGGGGGGGATGGATACGCAGTATTTT | CAWSRGGMDTQYF
TRBD2 | - | TRBJ2-1 | TRBV4-1 | TGCGCCAGCAGCCAAGATGGGCCAGCGGGGGGGAATGAGCAGTTCTTC | CASSQDGPAGGNEQFF
TRBD2 | once | TRBJ2-4 | TRBV7-2 | TGTGCCAGCAGCATTAGCGGGGGCCGAAACATTCAGTACTTC | CASSISGGRNIQYF
- | once | TRBJ1-1 | TRBV9 | TGTGCCAGCAGCGCGTTAGGAGGGAACACTGAAGCTTTCTTT | CASSALGGNTEAFF
TRBD1 | few | TRBJ1-1 | TRBV2 | TGTGCCAGCCGTGGGACAGGCCAGAACACTGAAGCTTTCTTT | CASRGTGQNTEAFF
- | - | TRBJ1-5 | TRBV2 | TGTGCCAGCAGGGACAGCCATTGGGATCAGCCCCAGCATTTT | CASRDSHWDQPQHF
TRBD1 | - | TRBJ1-1 | TRBV4-1 | TGCGCCAGCAGCCAAGTGTTTGGGACAGGGGGCGGAAACACTGAAGCTTTCTTT | CASSQVFGTGGGNTEAFF
TRBD2 | - | TRBJ2-1 | TRBV7-8 | TGTGCCAGCAGCATAACTAGCGGGGGGGTCTGGGAGCAGTTCTTC | CASSITSGGVWEQFF
TRBD1 | - | TRBJ1-5 | TRBV29-1 | TGCAGCGCATCACAAGGGACAGGAGACCGGGCCCAGCATTTT | CSASQGTGDRAQHF
TRBD2 | - | TRBJ2-7 | TRBV19 | TGTGCCAGTAGTATGGATCCAGCTAGCGGTACATACTACGAGCAGTACTTC | CASSMDPASGTYYEQYF
TRBD1 | - | TRBJ1-1 | TRBV27 | TGTGCCAGCAGTCAGGGACAGGGGGTATGGTACGGGGGCACTGAAGCTTTCTTT | CASSQGQGVWYGGTEAFF
- | - | TRBJ1-5 | TRBV6-1 | TGTGCCAGCATAACGGGCCAGGGTGGGTCTCAGCCCCAGCATTTT | CASITGQGGSQPQHF
TRBD1 | - | TRBJ1-2 | TRBV30 | TGTGCCTGGAGTGACCGCAGGGGGCGCGATGACTATGGCTACACCTTC | CAWSDRRGRDDYGYTF
- | - | TRBJ1-2 | TRBV19 | TGTGCCAGTAGTATATCAGGATATGGCTACACCTTC | CASSISGYGYTF
- | - | TRBJ1-2 | TRBV19 | TGTGCCAGTAGTATAGCCAGGGAACATGGCTACACCTTC | CASSIAREHGYTF
- | - | TRBJ2-7 | TRBV7-8 | TGTGCCAGCAGCCAGGGTTTTTTTGGCGAGCAGTACTTC | CASSQGFFGEQYF
TRBD2 | - | TRBJ2-5 | TRBV9 | TGTGCCAGCAGCGTAGCTAGCGGGGGGTTCCAAGAGACCCAGTACTTC | CASSVASGGFQETQYF
- | few | TRBJ1-3 | TRBV9 | TGTGCCAGCAGCGTAAACAGCCACACCATATATTTT | CASSVNSHTIYF
- | - | TRBJ1-1 | TRBV7-9 | TGTGCCAGCAGCTTTCCAGGGGACACTGAAGCTTTCTTT | CASSFPGDTEAFF
TRBD2 | - | TRBJ2-1 | TRBV4-2 | TGTGCCAGCAGCCGGACCCAGATAGCGGGGGATAACAATGAGCAGTTCTTC | CASSRTQIAGDNNEQFF
- | - | TRBJ1-5 | TRBV9 | TGTGCCAGCAGCGTAGATGGGGGGGGCAATCAGCCCCAGCATTTT | CASSVDGGGNQPQHF
- | - | TRBJ1-5 | TRBV6-5 | TGTGCCAGCAGTTACTTCGGGGGGAGCAATCAGCCCCAGCATTTT | CASSYFGGSNQPQHF
- | once | TRBJ2-7 | TRBV19 | TGTGCCAGCGCAACCAGGGACTCATCCTACGAGCAGTACTTC | CASATRDSSYEQYF
TRBD1 | - | TRBJ1-6 | TRBV19 | TGTGCCAGTAGTGCCGGGACAGCCGATTCACCCCTCCACTTT | CASSAGTADSPLHF
- | - | TRBJ1-6 | TRBV6-1 | TGTGCCAGCAGGGTCGCGTCCTATAATTCACCCCTCCACTTT | CASRVASYNSPLHF
TRBD1 | - | TRBJ2-5 | TRBV5-4 | TGTGCCAGCAGCTGGACAGGGTCGGAGGAGACCCAGTACTTC | CASSWTGSEETQYF
- | - | TRBJ1-2 | TRBV27 | TGTGCCAGCAGTTTAGCGCAGGTCTATGGCTACACCTTC | CASSLAQVYGYTF
- | - | TRBJ2-1 | TRBV18 | TGTGCCAGCTCACCAAGGCAGGGGTCCGACAATGAGCAGTTCTTC | CASSPRQGSDNEQFF